This TCR beta chain was identified in a study of blood T cells in healthy people across ages. The CDR3 is 14 residues long. Per the germline V gene, CDR1 is SNHLY and CDR2 is FYNNEI. Losses at the gene ends were 6 bases for V and 7 bases for J; bases not matched to a gene: 6. General study results and limits: In older individuals, TCR beta diversity per million T cells was lower, falling roughly linearly with age. Researchers report that TCR beta diversity correlated strongly with naive T cell percentage.

In regard to this clonotype: What it recognizes is unknown.

A sample-barcoded 5' primer and a J-beta primer mix were used in a second PCR of roughly 7 to 12 cycles. TCRdb processed the 5' RACE reads anew with MiXCR; each CDR3 protein has one entry. This table has around 690,000 distinct CDR3 sequences, roughly 53% appearing once. The origin of this receptor is a man aged 60-69 years in good health. V and J are TRBV2 and TRBJ1-2; 12 positions match TRBD1. Sample: blood. The CDR3 is CASRPGTGGFGYTF. The CDR3 DNA reads as TGTGCCAGCAGACCCGGGACAGGGGGCTTTGGCTACACCTTC.